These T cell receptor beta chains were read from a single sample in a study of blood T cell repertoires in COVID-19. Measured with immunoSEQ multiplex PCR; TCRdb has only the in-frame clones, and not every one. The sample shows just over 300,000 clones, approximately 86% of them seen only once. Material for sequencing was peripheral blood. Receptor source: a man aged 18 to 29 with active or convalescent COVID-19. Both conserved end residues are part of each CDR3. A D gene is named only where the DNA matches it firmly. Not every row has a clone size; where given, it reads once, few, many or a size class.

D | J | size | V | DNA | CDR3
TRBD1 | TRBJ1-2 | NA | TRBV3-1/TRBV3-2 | TGTGCCAGCAGCCAAGAAAGGGGGCTTGGTGGCTACACCTTC | CASSQERGLGGYTF
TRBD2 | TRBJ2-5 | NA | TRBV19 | TGTGCCAGTTCCCCGGGACTAGCGGGGGGGCATCCTGAGACCCAGTACTTC | CASSPGLAGGHPETQYF
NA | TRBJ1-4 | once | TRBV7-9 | TGTGCCAGCAGCACAGACGGACAGCTTAATGAAAAACTGTTTTTT | CASSTDGQLNEKLFF
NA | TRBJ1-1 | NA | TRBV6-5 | TGTGCCAGCAGCCGCGAACAGGGTCTGAACACTGAAGCTTTCTTT | CASSREQGLNTEAFF
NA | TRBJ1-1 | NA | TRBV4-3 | TGCGCCAGCAGCCCCCTATTACAGGGCATGTTCGGAGAAACTGAAGCTTTCTTT | CASSPLLQGMFGETEAFF
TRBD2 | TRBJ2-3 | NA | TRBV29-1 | TGCAGCGCGCGGACTAGCGGGAGTGCTTCCACAGATACGCAGTATTTT | CSARTSGSASTDTQYF
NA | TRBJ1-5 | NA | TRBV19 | TGTGCCAGTACCATGAGGGACACCAATCAGCCCCAGCATTTT | CASTMRDTNQPQHF
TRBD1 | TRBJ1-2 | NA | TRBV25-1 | TGTGCCAGCAGTGAAGGGGACAGGTTATACTATGGCTACACCTTC | CASSEGDRLYYGYTF
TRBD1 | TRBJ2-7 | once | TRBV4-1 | TGCGCCAGCAGCCAGCACGGGACAGGTCCTGACGAGCAGTACTTC | CASSQHGTGPDEQYF
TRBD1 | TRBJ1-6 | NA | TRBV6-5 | TGTGCCAGCAGCCGGGACAGTTACTCACCCCTCCACTTT | CASSRDSYSPLHF
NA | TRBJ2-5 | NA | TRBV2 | TGTGCCAGCAGTGACGGAGAGACCCAGTACTTC | CASSDGETQYF
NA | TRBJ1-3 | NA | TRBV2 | TGTGCCAGCAGTGAATCCAGGGCCTTCTCTGGAAACACCATATATTTT | CASSESRAFSGNTIYF
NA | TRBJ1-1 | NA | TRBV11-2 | TGTGCCAGCAGCCCTACAGGGTCCCTGAACACTGAAGCTTTCTTT | CASSPTGSLNTEAFF
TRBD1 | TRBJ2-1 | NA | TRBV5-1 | TGCGCCAGCATAGGACAGGGGGTTGAGCAGTTCTTC | CASIGQGVEQFF
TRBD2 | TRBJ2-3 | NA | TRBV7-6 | TGTGCCAGCAGTTCCTATAGCGGGCAACGCACAGATACGCAGTATTTT | CASSSYSGQRTDTQYF
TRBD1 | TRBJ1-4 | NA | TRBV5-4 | TGTGCCAGCAGCACGCCGGGACAGCCGAATGAAAAACTGTTTTTT | CASSTPGQPNEKLFF
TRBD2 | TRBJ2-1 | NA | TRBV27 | TGTGCCAGCAACCAGTTAGCGGGAGTCAATGAGCAGTTCTTC | CASNQLAGVNEQFF
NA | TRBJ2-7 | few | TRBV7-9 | TGTGCCAGCAGCTTCGCGACAGGGCAGTACTTC | CASSFATGQYF
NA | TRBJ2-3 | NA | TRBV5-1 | TGCGCCAGCAGCCCGAAGGGGGCGGGGTACACAGATACGCAGTATTTT | CASSPKGAGYTDTQYF
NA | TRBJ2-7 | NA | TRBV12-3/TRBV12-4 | TGTGCCAGCAGTGCGCCAGATGAAAATCGGGAGTACTTC | CASSAPDENREYF
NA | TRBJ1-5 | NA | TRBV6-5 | TGTGCCAGCAGAAACTCGGCAGGTCGCCAGCCCCAGCATTTT | CASRNSAGRQPQHF
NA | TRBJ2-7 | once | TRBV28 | TGTGCCAGTCACGACAGATCCTACGGGCAGTACTTC | CASHDRSYGQYF
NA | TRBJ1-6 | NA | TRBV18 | TGTGCCAGCTCACCACGTCGAGCAGGGGACTCACCCCTCCACTTT | CASSPRRAGDSPLHF
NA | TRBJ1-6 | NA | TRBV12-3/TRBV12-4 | TGTGCCAGCAGTTTCCGGGAGACGGCACCCCTCCACTTT | CASSFRETAPLHF
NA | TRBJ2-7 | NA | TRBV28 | TGTGCCAGCAGCACAGAGTACGAGCAGTACTTC | CASSTEYEQYF
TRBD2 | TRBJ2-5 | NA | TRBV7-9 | TGTGCCAGCAGCATTATGGGGACTAGCGGCCAAGAGACCCAGTACTTC | CASSIMGTSGQETQYF
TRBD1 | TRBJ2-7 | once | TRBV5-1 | TGCGCCAGCAGCGTACAGGGGGCAGGACTTTACGAGCAGTACTTC | CASSVQGAGLYEQYF
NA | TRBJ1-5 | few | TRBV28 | TGTGCCAGCAGTTTATTACGGGATAGCAATCAGCCCCAGCATTTT | CASSLLRDSNQPQHF
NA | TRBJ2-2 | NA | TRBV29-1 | TGCAGCGCCCTAGACAGAATTAACACCGGGGAGCTGTTTTTT | CSALDRINTGELFF
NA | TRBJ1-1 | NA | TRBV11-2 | TGTGCCAGCAGCTTAGATGGGTTACAGATGAACACTGAAGCTTTCTTT | CASSLDGLQMNTEAFF